This passage covers 28 T cell receptor beta chains from one sample sequenced in a study of CD8 T cells in ankylosing spondylitis. From the 5' RACE reads, TCRdb called clonotypes with MiXCR, one entry per CDR3 protein. The table records around 150,000 distinct CDR3 sequences, around 7.9% of them present only once. The sequenced sample consisted of blood, either unsorted or a sorted T cell fraction (not recorded which). Receptor source: a female donor with ankylosing spondylitis or in good health (not recorded which).

The V gene is TRBV28, the J gene TRBJ2-5; unclear D gene. CDR1 and CDR2 from the germline V gene are MDHEN and SYDVKM. The CDR3 consists of 12 residues. The germline V and J ends were trimmed by 6 bases and 1 base, with 6 bases remaining between them. CDR3 DNA: TGTGCCAGCAGAAGGATCCAAGAGACCCAGTACTTC. This sequence encodes CASRRIQETQYF. Together with reference TRBV28 and TRBJ2-5, the CDR3 gives the full variable domain: DVKVTQSSRYLVKRTGEKVFLECVQDMDHENMFWYRQDPGLGLRLIYFSYDVKMKEKGDIPEGYSVSREKKERFSLILESASTNQTSMYLCASRRIQETQYFGPGTRLLVL.

This clonotype was observed a few times. V is TRBV5-1 and J is TRBJ1-4; D is undetermined. V shed 4 bases and J shed 5 bases, with 9 bases lying between them. This CDR3 contains 13 residues. CDR1 is SGHRS and CDR2 is YFSETQ in the germline V gene. The DNA of the CDR3 is TGCGCCAGCAGCAGCGGGGAAAATGAAAAACTGTTTTTT. It translates to CASSSGENEKLFF.

This clonotype was seen ten or more times. J is TRBJ2-2 and V is TRBV5-1, with D tentatively TRBD1 (5 bases). The germline V gene has CDR1 SGHRS and CDR2 YFSETQ. V lost 0 bases to trimming and J lost 5 bases, with 14 bases between them. The CDR3 has 16 amino acids. The CDR3 region is CASSLGQQILTGELFF. The CDR3 coding sequence is TGCGCCAGCAGCTTGGGACAGCAGATTTTAACCGGGGAGCTGTTTTTT. The variable domain in full, with the rest retrieved from reference TRBV5-1 and TRBJ2-2, is KAGVTQTPRYLIKTRGQQVTLSCSPISGHRSVSWYQQTPGQGLQFLFEYFSETQRNKGNFPGRFSGRQFSNSRSEMNVSTLELGDSALYLCASSLGQQILTGELFFGEGSRLTVL.

This clonotype was detected ten times or more. The chain couples TRBV3-1 to TRBJ2-7, with TRBD2 as a possible D gene (6 bases). Per the germline V gene, CDR1 is LGHDT and CDR2 is YNNKEL (reference sequence). There are 14 residues in the CDR3. V was trimmed by 1 base and J by 9 bases, leaving 16 bases between them. CDR3 amino acids: CASSQGGGADAQYF. The DNA of the CDR3 is TGTGCCAGCAGCCAAGGAGGAGGGGCCGATGCGCAGTACTTC.

At least ten counts were recorded for this clonotype. The V call is TRBV4-2, the J call TRBJ2-5; 9 nucleotides agree with TRBD2. The CDR3 covers 14 residues. Germline V gene data show CDR1 as LGHNA and CDR2 as YNFKEQ. Trimming cost V 3 bases and J 2 bases; bases outside gene matches: 1. The CDR3 region has the DNA TGTGCCAGCAGCCAGACTAGCGGACAAGAGACCCAGTACTTC. It translates to CASSQTSGQETQYF.

This clonotype was found many times. The chain carries TRBV29-1 and TRBJ2-2, with D uncertain. Trimming shortened V by 4 bases and J by 1 base, and 7 bases separated the two germline ends. The CDR3 length is 13 residues. Germline-derived CDR1 and CDR2 are SQVTM and ANQGSEA. CDR3 sequence reads: CSVGRMNTGELFF. The DNA of the CDR3 is TGCAGCGTTGGTCGGATGAACACCGGGGAGCTGTTTTTT.

This clonotype was recorded at least ten times. This chain joins TRBV20-1 and TRBJ2-7, with D perhaps being TRBD1 or TRBD2 (6 bases each). The germline V gene has CDR1 DFQATT and CDR2 SNEGSKA (reference sequence). There are 15 residues in the CDR3. V shed 0 bases and J shed 3 bases, with 15 bases lying between them. The CDR3 loop is CSARDGGQASYEQYF. DNA of the CDR3: TGCAGTGCTAGAGATGGGGGGCAGGCCAGCTACGAGCAGTACTTC.

The chain couples TRBV7-9 to TRBJ1-2, with D unresolved. This CDR3 region has 13 residues. Germline CDR1 is SEHNR and CDR2 is FQNEAQ (reference sequence). The V and J ends lost 5 bases and 8 bases respectively, with 15 bases between them. CDR3 in DNA: TGTGCCAGCAGCGCGGACGGGCCTAGCGGCTACACCTTC. Residues: CASSADGPSGYTF.

In its sample, this clonotype was seen many times. The rearrangement links TRBV2 to TRBJ2-3, with TRBD1 as a possible D gene (6 bases). CDR1 and CDR2 from the germline V gene are SNHLY and FYNNEI. CDR3 length equals 15 residues. V was shortened by 4 bases and J by 2 bases, with 13 bases between the two germline ends. This chain's CDR3 is CASSVNRANTDTQYF. CDR3 nucleotides: TGTGCCAGCAGTGTCAACAGGGCTAACACAGATACGCAGTATTTT.

The table lists this clonotype with many counts. The chain joins TRBV18 to TRBJ2-1, with TRBD1 identical over 9 bases. The CDR3 spans 15 residues. Germline V CDR1 and CDR2: KGHSH, LQKENI. V gave up 4 bases and J gave up 6 bases; unmatched junction bases: 7. The CDR3 is CASSLNRGLFNEQFF. The CDR3 DNA reads TGTGCCAGCTCACTAAACAGGGGGCTCTTCAATGAGCAGTTCTTC. The full variable domain, in which reference TRBV18 and TRBJ2-1 provide the parts outside the CDR3, is NAGVMQNPRHLVRRRGQEARLRCSPMKGHSHVYWYRQLPEEGLKFMVYLQKENIIDESGMPKERFSAEFPKEGPSILRIQQVVRGDSAAYFCASSLNRGLFNEQFFGPGTRLTVL.

This clonotype has at least ten counts. This sequence joins TRBV5-1 and TRBJ1-6; tentatively, D is TRBD1 (5 bases). V was trimmed by 2 bases and J by 7 bases, leaving 10 bases between them. This CDR3 comprises 14 residues. The germline CDR1 and CDR2 sequences are SGHRS and YFSETQ. The CDR3 DNA sequence: TGCGCCAGCAGCTTCCAGCGGGGGAATTCACCCCTCCACTTT. Encoded protein: CASSFQRGNSPLHF.

As concerns this clonotype: A much larger clone is a single base away; this may be a read error. The chain joins TRBV18 to TRBJ2-1; maybe TRBD2 (6 bases). The germline V gene encodes CDR1 KGHSH and CDR2 LQKENI. V lost 3 bases and J 2 bases, leaving 14 bases between the germline ends. This CDR3 contains 16 residues. CDR3 sequence: CASSPRPSEAYNEQFF. CDR3 DNA sequence: TGTGCCAGCTCACCCCGGCCTAGCGAGGCCTACAATGAGCAGTTCTTC.

This clonotype was detected ten times or more. This chain uses TRBV7-2 with TRBJ1-6, with D uncertain. Trimming took 6 bases from V and 6 from J, leaving 9 bases between them. CDR3 length: 13 amino acids. Germline V CDR1 and CDR2: SGHTA, FQGNSA. CDR3: CASSLGLNSPLHF. The CDR3, as DNA: TGTGCCAGCAGTCTAGGGCTTAATTCACCCCTCCACTTT.

This clonotype was detected ten times or more. The rearrangement links TRBV6-1 to TRBJ1-4; D possibly corresponds to TRBD1 (5 bases). Trimming pared 7 bases from V and 11 bases from J, leaving 23 bases between. CDR3 length equals 15 residues. Looked up from germline, CDR1 is MNHNS and CDR2 is SASEGT. CDR3 region: CASTPRKGNNWKLFF. The CDR3 bases are TGTGCCAGCACCCCAAGAAAGGGGAATAATTGGAAACTGTTTTTT.

The chain recombines TRBV6-4 with TRBJ1-1; D remains unclear. Trimming shortened V by 9 bases and J by 2 bases, and 13 bases separated the two germline ends. Germline CDR1 MRHNA, CDR2 SNTAGT. The CDR3 runs to 13 residues. In DNA form, the CDR3 reads TGTGCCAGTAGCCGAGAGAGAAACACTGAAGCTTTCTTT. Its translation is CASSRERNTEAFF.

The chain is built from TRBV20-1 and TRBJ1-1, with D tentatively TRBD1 (5 bases). Germline CDR1 DFQATT, CDR2 SNEGSKA (reference sequence). The CDR3 length is 14 residues. V dropped 6 bases and J dropped 5 bases, with 19 bases sitting between them. In nucleotides, the CDR3 is TGCAGTGCCCGCCATCCGGGAGCAGGGACTGAAGCTTTCTTT. The encoded protein is CSARHPGAGTEAFF.

This clonotype has a count of ten or more. The chain uses TRBV12-3 or TRBV12-4 and TRBJ2-1, with D unresolved. CDR3 length: 15 residues. V lost 4 bases, J lost 1 base, and 11 bases lay in between. Here the CDR3 DNA reads TGTGCCAGCAGTTCAGTAGACCCTTCCTACAATGAGCAGTTCTTC. It encodes CASSSVDPSYNEQFF.

This clonotype was recorded at least ten times. The rearrangement uses TRBV5-1 and TRBJ1-2; D gene unclear. CDR3 length: 15 amino acids. Deletions cut 4 bases from V and 6 bases from J, with 19 bases between. Germline V lookup: CDR1 SGHRS, CDR2 YFSETQ. CDR3 loop: CASSTSDPFSDGYTF. The CDR3 DNA is TGCGCCAGCAGCACCTCGGACCCCTTCTCGGATGGCTACACCTTC.

The CDR3: CASSLSVRTSIFEETQYF. CDR3 DNA sequence: TGTGCCAGCAGTTTATCAGTGCGGACATCTATATTCGAAGAGACCCAGTACTTC. The J gene is TRBJ2-5, the V gene TRBV27; a weak D match, TRBD1 (5 bases). The CDR3 totals 18 residues. The germline V gene has CDR1 MNHEY and CDR2 SMNVEV (reference sequence). With 0 bases removed from V and 3 bases from J, the gap between germline ends came to 20 bases.

This clonotype came up many times. The chain employs TRBV6-1 and TRBJ1-3; unclear D gene. V lost 4 bases and J lost 0, with 4 bases in between. CDR1 and CDR2 (germline): MNHNS, SASEGT. The CDR3 spans 13 residues. As DNA, the CDR3 is TGTGCCAGCAGTGCCTTCTCTGGAAACACCATATATTTT. Translating gives CASSAFSGNTIYF.

This clonotype was counted ten times or more. V is TRBV7-2 and J is TRBJ2-2; TRBD1 is a possible D gene (6 bases). V lost 4 bases and J 4 bases, leaving 19 bases between the germline ends. CDR1 is SGHTA, CDR2 FQGNSA, per germline. This CDR3 spans 17 amino acids. The CDR3 bases are TGTGCCAGCAGCTGGGGACACCTCAGGAAGTCCACCGGGGAGCTGTTTTTT. Encoded protein: CASSWGHLRKSTGELFF.

The CDR3 loop is CASSEARVGPGETQYF. The CDR3 nucleotides are TGTGCCAGCAGTGAAGCGCGGGTGGGCCCGGGGGAGACCCAGTACTTC. The rearrangement uses TRBV2 and TRBJ2-5; D might be TRBD2 (5 bases). The germline V and J ends were trimmed by 0 bases and 5 bases, with 16 bases remaining between them. Per germline, CDR1 SNHLY and CDR2 FYNNEI. This CDR3 is built from 16 residues.

This clonotype was found many times. The chain combines TRBV20-1 with TRBJ1-3; tentatively, D is TRBD1 (5 bases). In germline, CDR1 is DFQATT, CDR2 SNEGSKA (reference sequence). The CDR3 is 12 residues long. V lost 4 bases and J 12 bases, leaving 16 bases between the germline ends. CDR3: CSAKAGWGVIYF. In nucleotides, the CDR3 is TGCAGTGCTAAGGCTGGGTGGGGGGTCATATATTTT.

The chain uses TRBV12-3 or TRBV12-4 and TRBJ1-5; D ambiguous. The CDR3 is made up of 14 amino acids. Trimming cost V 3 bases and J 3 bases, with 9 bases left between them. CDR3: CASSLKIINQPQHF. CDR3 in DNA: TGTGCCAGCAGTTTGAAGATTATCAATCAGCCCCAGCATTTT.

Worth noting for this clonotype: At one end, the junction sequence differs from germline, possibly due to a read error. The V gene is TRBV3-1, the J gene TRBJ2-1, with 11 bases fitting TRBD2. The germline CDR1 and CDR2 sequences are LGHDT and YNNKEL (reference sequence). The CDR3 sequence is 19 residues long. The CDR3 region has the DNA TGTGCCACCAGCCAGCAGCCCCCTTTAGCGGGGGGGCCTCGCAATGAGCAGTTCTTC. Amino acids: CATSQQPPLAGGPRNEQFF.

This clonotype was seen ten or more times. This chain uses TRBV5-1 with TRBJ1-1; the D gene is possibly TRBD1 (6 bases). The ends were cut back, 1 base at V and 3 bases at J, with 13 bases in the middle. Germline assignment: CDR1 SGHRS and CDR2 YFSETQ. The CDR3 length is 15 residues. The CDR3 reads CASSLLGGRDTEAFF. The CDR3 DNA is TGCGCCAGCAGCTTGTTGGGGGGGCGGGACACTGAAGCTTTCTTT.

This clonotype was seen a handful of times. The V call is TRBV5-1, the J call TRBJ2-4; D is uncertain. CDR1 and CDR2 from the germline V gene are SGHRS and YFSETQ. The CDR3 loop spans 15 amino acids. V lost 5 bases, J lost 0 bases, and 12 bases lay in between. The CDR3 sequence: CASRSTLEAKNIQYF. CDR3 nucleotides: TGCGCCAGCAGGTCCACTCTAGAAGCCAAAAACATTCAGTACTTC.

This clonotype was counted many times. V usage is TRBV18 and J usage is TRBJ1-4; D gene uncertain. Germline CDR1 and CDR2: KGHSH and LQKENI. The V end was cut by 2 bases, the J end by 5 bases, with 9 bases between. This CDR3 region has 14 residues. Written as DNA, the CDR3 is TGTGCCAGCTCACCATTGTCAGGAAATGAAAAACTGTTTTTT. It specifies CASSPLSGNEKLFF.